These T cell receptor beta chains were read from a single sample in a study of blood T cell repertoires in COVID-19. Produced via immunoSEQ multiplex PCR; TCRdb's table is partial and in-frame only. The sample records some 150,000 clones, approximately 81% being singletons. The sequencing input was peripheral blood. These receptors came from a woman aged 65 to 85 with COVID-19, enrolled during active disease. Each CDR3 is given with its conserved first and last residue. D genes are given only for firm matches. Size values are once, few and many counts, or a class for expanded clones, and some rows have none.

>TRBV28|NA|NA|13|TRBJ1-2
CASSPDTYRGYTF
TGTGCCAGCAGTCCAGACACTTACCGTGGCTACACCTTC
>TRBV18|TRBD1|once|15|TRBJ1-1
CASSPLRDSNTEAFF
TGTGCCAGCTCACCACTGCGGGACAGCAACACTGAAGCTTTCTTT
>TRBV18|TRBD1|NA|15|TRBJ1-1
CASSPLFDRATEAFF
TGTGCCAGCTCACCACTATTCGACAGGGCCACTGAAGCTTTCTTT
>TRBV24-1|NA|NA|15|TRBJ2-7
CATGGASGDPYEQYF
TGTGCCACCGGGGGGGCCAGCGGGGACCCCTACGAGCAGTACTTC
>TRBV28|NA|NA|14|TRBJ2-1
CASSFDRGSNEQFF
TGTGCCAGCAGTTTTGACCGGGGGTCCAATGAGCAGTTCTTC
>TRBV2|NA|few|12|TRBJ2-7
CASSGDSYEQYF
TGTGCCAGCAGTGGTGACAGCTACGAGCAGTACTTC
>TRBV14|NA|NA|14|TRBJ1-2
CASSQDLGGYGYTF
TGTGCCAGCAGCCAAGATCTAGGGGGATATGGCTACACCTTC
>TRBV5-1|NA|NA|15|TRBJ1-3
CASSFSRGDGNTIYF
TGCGCCAGCAGCTTTAGTCGAGGAGATGGAAACACCATATATTTT
>TRBV20-1|NA|NA|10|TRBJ1-1
CSVGALAAFF
TGCAGCGTAGGGGCCCTCGCCGCTTTCTTT
>TRBV18|TRBD1|NA|15|TRBJ2-5
CASSQDRGKQETQYF
TGTGCCAGCTCACAGGACAGGGGGAAACAAGAGACCCAGTACTTC
>TRBV2|TRBD1|NA|15|TRBJ1-4
CASSENRGADEKLFF
TGTGCCAGCAGTGAAAACAGGGGCGCGGATGAAAAACTGTTTTTT
>TRBV6-1|NA|NA|12|TRBJ1-2
CASSEFAVGYTF
TGTGCCAGCAGTGAATTCGCAGTAGGCTACACCTTC
>TRBV2|NA|NA|13|TRBJ1-2
CASSGTSNYGYTF
TGTGCCAGCAGTGGGACATCAAACTATGGCTACACCTTC
>TRBV19|NA|NA|15|TRBJ2-1
CASSRFGTEYNEQFF
TGTGCCAGTAGCCGATTCGGGACTGAATACAATGAGCAGTTCTTC
>TRBV5-1|NA|NA|13|TRBJ2-5
CASSPQQQETQYF
TGCGCCAGCAGCCCCCAACAGCAAGAGACCCAGTACTTC
>TRBV7-8|NA|NA|12|TRBJ2-5
CASVEGGETQYF
TGTGCCAGCGTCGAGGGAGGAGAGACCCAGTACTTC
>TRBV5-1|NA|NA|12|TRBJ1-1
CASSLTGSEAFF
TGCGCCAGCAGCTTGACAGGGTCTGAAGCTTTCTTT
>TRBV6-1|TRBD1|NA|14|TRBJ1-1
CASSEFRGRTEAFF
TGTGCCAGCAGTGAATTCAGGGGGCGGACTGAAGCTTTCTTT
>TRBV28|NA|NA|13|TRBJ1-1
CASSFSPNTEAFF
TGTGCCAGCAGTTTCTCCCCCAACACTGAAGCTTTCTTT
>TRBV27|TRBD1|once|15|TRBJ2-7
CASSFTGTGLHEQYF
TGTGCCAGCAGTTTCACCGGGACAGGGCTTCACGAGCAGTACTTC
>TRBV5-4|TRBD1|NA|14|TRBJ1-6
CASSFKGAGSPLHF
TGTGCCAGCAGCTTTAAGGGGGCAGGGTCACCCCTCCACTTT
>TRBV6-5|NA|NA|13|TRBJ1-2
CASRNPTGYGYTF
TGTGCCAGCAGAAATCCCACAGGCTATGGCTACACCTTC
>TRBV3-1/TRBV3-2|TRBD2|NA|14|TRBJ2-7
CASSQAAGGHEQYF
TGTGCCAGCAGCCAAGCAGCGGGAGGCCACGAGCAGTACTTC
>TRBV12-3/TRBV12-4|NA|NA|13|TRBJ1-1
CASRNLRGGEAFF
TGTGCCAGCAGGAACCTAAGGGGGGGTGAAGCTTTCTTT
>TRBV4-1|TRBD1|NA|15|TRBJ1-5
CASSQGRQGDQPQHF
TGCGCCAGCAGCCAAGGGCGACAGGGCGATCAGCCCCAGCATTTT
>TRBV5-1|NA|NA|13|TRBJ1-2
CASSGLDSYGYTF
TGCGCCAGCAGCGGGCTGGACTCGTATGGCTACACCTTC
>TRBV7-2|NA|NA|13|TRBJ1-1
CASSLLSNTEAFF
TGTGCTAGCAGCTTATTATCGAACACTGAAGCTTTCTTT
>TRBV3-1/TRBV3-2|TRBD1|NA|15|TRBJ1-6
CASSQVATGRAPLHF
TGTGCCAGCAGCCAAGTCGCGACAGGGAGAGCACCCCTCCACTTT
>TRBV3-1/TRBV3-2|NA|NA|13|TRBJ1-2
CASSPRGINGYTF
TGTGCCAGCAGCCCCCGGGGGATCAATGGCTACACCTTC
>TRBV14|NA|NA|12|TRBJ2-5
CASSQDPETQYF
TGTGCCAGCAGCCAAGATCCGGAGACCCAGTACTTC
>TRBV6-5|TRBD2|NA|15|TRBJ2-2
CASSYHGLALGELFF
TGTGCCAGCAGTTACCACGGACTAGCCCTGGGGGAGCTGTTTTTT
>TRBV25-1|TRBD2|few|15|TRBJ2-1
CASSVSGSPYNEQFF
TGTGCCAGCAGTGTAAGCGGGAGCCCCTACAATGAGCAGTTCTTC
>TRBV2|TRBD1|few|12|TRBJ2-1
CASRGQVEEQFF
TGTGCCAGCAGGGGACAGGTTGAGGAGCAGTTCTTC
>TRBV5-1|NA|NA|15|TRBJ2-1
CASSLGGGAYNEQFF
TGCGCCAGCAGCTTAGGTGGGGGGGCGTACAATGAGCAGTTCTTC
>TRBV18|TRBD2|NA|14|TRBJ2-5
CASSPGAGGETQYF
TGTGCCAGCTCCCCAGGGGCGGGAGGAGAGACCCAGTACTTC
>TRBV9|NA|NA|15|TRBJ1-1
CASSSGGGANTEAFF
TGTGCCAGCAGCTCAGGTGGGGGGGCGAACACTGAAGCTTTCTTT
>TRBV10-3|TRBD1|few|16|TRBJ1-3
CAITKQGIFRGNTIYF
TGTGCCATCACTAAACAGGGGATTTTTAGGGGAAACACCATATATTTT
>TRBV27|NA|NA|16|TRBJ1-5
CASSLSPRGSNQPQHF
TGTGCCAGCAGTTTATCCCCCAGGGGTAGCAATCAGCCCCAGCATTTT
>TRBV6-5|NA|NA|14|TRBJ2-5
CASRAVQRQETQYF
TGTGCCAGCAGGGCAGTGCAGCGCCAAGAGACCCAGTACTTC
>TRBV2|NA|NA|13|TRBJ2-3
CASSEYGTDTQYF
TGTGCCAGCAGTGAATATGGCACAGATACGCAGTATTTT
>TRBV29-1|NA|NA|16|TRBJ2-3
CSVQGYLAASTDTQYF
TGCAGCGTCCAAGGGTACTTAGCGGCTAGCACAGATACGCAGTATTTT
>TRBV12-3/TRBV12-4|NA|NA|13|TRBJ1-6
CASSLRPDSPLHF
TGTGCCAGCAGTTTGAGGCCAGATTCACCCCTCCACTTT
>TRBV5-6|TRBD1|few|15|TRBJ2-1
CASSPPGQGTNEQFF
TGTGCCAGCAGCCCCCCGGGACAGGGTACGAATGAGCAGTTCTTC
>TRBV5-4|TRBD2|once|13|TRBJ2-5
CASSAGTRETQYF
TGTGCCAGCAGCGCCGGGACTAGGGAGACCCAGTACTTC
>TRBV18|TRBD2|NA|22|TRBJ2-1
CASSLAPPGGQRETIDYNEQFF
TGTGCCAGCTCACTTGCACCCCCCGGGGGGCAGCGGGAGACTATTGACTACAATGAGCAGTTCTTC
>TRBV29-1|NA|NA|14|TRBJ1-3
CSVGGAVSGNTIYF
TGCAGCGTTGGGGGAGCGGTTTCTGGAAACACCATATATTTT